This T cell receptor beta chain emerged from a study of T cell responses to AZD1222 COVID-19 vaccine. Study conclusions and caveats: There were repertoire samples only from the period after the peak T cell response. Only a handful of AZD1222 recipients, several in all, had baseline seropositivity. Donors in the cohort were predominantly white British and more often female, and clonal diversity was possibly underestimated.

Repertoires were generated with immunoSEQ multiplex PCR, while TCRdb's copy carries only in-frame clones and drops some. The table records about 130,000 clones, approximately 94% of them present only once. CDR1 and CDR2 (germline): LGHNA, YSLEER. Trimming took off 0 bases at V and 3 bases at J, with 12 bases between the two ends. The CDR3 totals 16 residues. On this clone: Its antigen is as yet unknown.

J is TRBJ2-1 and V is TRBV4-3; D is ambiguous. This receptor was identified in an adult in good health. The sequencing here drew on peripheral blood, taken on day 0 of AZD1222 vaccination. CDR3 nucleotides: TGCGCCAGCAGCCAAGACCCCCTCCCAGGCTACAATGAGCAGTTCTTC. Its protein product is CASSQDPLPGYNEQFF.